A selection of T cell receptor beta chains follows, all from one sample in a study of identical twins. TCRdb re-analysed the 5' RACE reads in MiXCR, keeping a single row per CDR3 protein. The sample includes about 690,000 distinct CDR3 sequences, around 20% of them seen just once. This sample also belongs to another study, concerning T cells expressing NK-cell markers.

The sample taken for sequencing was PBMCs. The receptors derive from a young woman in good health. CDR3s include the opening cysteine and the closing phenylalanine or tryptophan. Fields, in order: clone size, V gene, CDR3 length, D gene, J gene, CDR3 DNA, CDR3 protein. The D gene is left open where the match is weak. Size values are once, few and many counts, or a class for expanded clones, and some rows have none.

clone_size: few
v_call: TRBV6-1
cdr3_length: 15
d_call: TRBD1
j_call: TRBJ1-4
cdr3_nt: TGTGCCAGCAGTACCCAGGGGGGAACTAATGAAAAACTGTTTTTT
cdr3_aa: CASSTQGGTNEKLFF

clone_size: few
v_call: TRBV4-3
cdr3_length: 13
d_call: -
j_call: TRBJ2-7
cdr3_nt: TGCGCCAGCAGCCCGAACTTCGGCGACGAGCAGTACTTC
cdr3_aa: CASSPNFGDEQYF

clone_size: -
v_call: TRBV27
cdr3_length: 16
d_call: -
j_call: TRBJ2-1
cdr3_nt: TGTGCCAGCAGACTATCCCCGCAAGGGTCCTACAATGAGCAGTTCTTC
cdr3_aa: CASRLSPQGSYNEQFF

clone_size: -
v_call: TRBV7-2
cdr3_length: 14
d_call: -
j_call: TRBJ2-1
cdr3_nt: TGTGCCAGCAGCCCCCATTCCTCCTACAATGAGCAGTTCTTC
cdr3_aa: CASSPHSSYNEQFF

clone_size: many
v_call: TRBV5-6
cdr3_length: 15
d_call: -
j_call: TRBJ1-6
cdr3_nt: TGTGCCAGCAGCTTGGTAGCAGTAAATAATTCACCCCTCCACTTT
cdr3_aa: CASSLVAVNNSPLHF

clone_size: -
v_call: TRBV14
cdr3_length: 13
d_call: -
j_call: TRBJ1-2
cdr3_nt: TGTGCCAGCAGCCAAGGAGGGGAGGATGGCTACACCTTC
cdr3_aa: CASSQGGEDGYTF

clone_size: few
v_call: TRBV7-9
cdr3_length: 15
d_call: TRBD1
j_call: TRBJ2-2
cdr3_nt: TGTGCCAGCAGCTCCGGGACAGGAACCACCGGGGAGCTGTTTTTT
cdr3_aa: CASSSGTGTTGELFF

clone_size: few
v_call: TRBV6-5
cdr3_length: 16
d_call: TRBD2
j_call: TRBJ2-1
cdr3_nt: TGTGCCAGCAGTTACTCAGCTAGCGGGGGTTACAATGAGCAGTTCTTC
cdr3_aa: CASSYSASGGYNEQFF

clone_size: few
v_call: TRBV20-1
cdr3_length: 14
d_call: -
j_call: TRBJ1-6
cdr3_nt: TGCAGTGCCCTCCGGGGACTCGATAATTCACCCCTCCACTTT
cdr3_aa: CSALRGLDNSPLHF

clone_size: few
v_call: TRBV18
cdr3_length: 15
d_call: -
j_call: TRBJ2-7
cdr3_nt: TGTGCCAGCTCACCACTAAAGGCGGGCGGTTACGAGCAGTACTTC
cdr3_aa: CASSPLKAGGYEQYF

clone_size: many
v_call: TRBV6-2/TRBV6-3
cdr3_length: 16
d_call: -
j_call: TRBJ2-3
cdr3_nt: TGTGCCAGCAGTCTCACGGTGGAAAGAACCACAGATACGCAGTATTTT
cdr3_aa: CASSLTVERTTDTQYF

clone_size: many
v_call: TRBV20-1
cdr3_length: 15
d_call: -
j_call: TRBJ2-3
cdr3_nt: TGCAGTGCACGGAAAACCGGGCGCTCCGGGACCGATCAGTATTTT
cdr3_aa: CSARKTGRSGTDQYF

clone_size: -
v_call: TRBV12-3/TRBV12-4
cdr3_length: 11
d_call: -
j_call: TRBJ1-1
cdr3_nt: TGTGCCAGCAAACTCAGCACTGAAGCTTTCTTT
cdr3_aa: CASKLSTEAFF

clone_size: -
v_call: TRBV12-3/TRBV12-4
cdr3_length: 18
d_call: TRBD2
j_call: TRBJ2-3
cdr3_nt: TGTGCCAGCAGCCCCGGGACTAGCGGGAAAGGGCCCACAGATACGCAGTATTTT
cdr3_aa: CASSPGTSGKGPTDTQYF

clone_size: few
v_call: TRBV6-6
cdr3_length: 11
d_call: -
j_call: TRBJ1-1
cdr3_nt: TGTGCCACTTGGACAGACACTGAAGCTTTCTTT
cdr3_aa: CATWTDTEAFF

clone_size: few
v_call: TRBV7-2
cdr3_length: 16
d_call: TRBD2
j_call: TRBJ2-3
cdr3_nt: TGTGCCAGCAGCCCATTTATAGCGGGAACGGCAGATACGCAGTATTTT
cdr3_aa: CASSPFIAGTADTQYF

clone_size: few
v_call: TRBV4-3
cdr3_length: 17
d_call: TRBD2
j_call: TRBJ2-1
cdr3_nt: TGCGCCAGCAGCCAAGATCCACTTGCGGGAGGGCACAATGAGCAGTTCTTC
cdr3_aa: CASSQDPLAGGHNEQFF

clone_size: once
v_call: TRBV5-1
cdr3_length: 14
d_call: -
j_call: TRBJ2-1
cdr3_nt: TGCGCCAGCCTCCGGGACACCGGCGGGAATGAGCAGTTCTTC
cdr3_aa: CASLRDTGGNEQFF

clone_size: -
v_call: TRBV12-3/TRBV12-4
cdr3_length: 20
d_call: TRBD1
j_call: TRBJ2-6
cdr3_nt: TGTGCCAGCAGTCCCGGGACAGGGGGCGCGATTGGGGCTGGGGCCAACGTCCTGACTTTC
cdr3_aa: CASSPGTGGAIGAGANVLTF

clone_size: -
v_call: TRBV20-1
cdr3_length: 11
d_call: -
j_call: TRBJ2-2
cdr3_nt: TGCAGTGCTAGTGACACCGGGGAGCTGTTTTTT
cdr3_aa: CSASDTGELFF

clone_size: few
v_call: TRBV29-1
cdr3_length: 16
d_call: -
j_call: TRBJ1-2
cdr3_nt: TGCAGCGTTGAAGCCGCCCCGAAATCGGAAAGATATGGCTACACCTTC
cdr3_aa: CSVEAAPKSERYGYTF

clone_size: -
v_call: TRBV5-8
cdr3_length: 12
d_call: -
j_call: TRBJ2-5
cdr3_nt: TGTGCCAGCAGCCCTGGGGTCCGGACCCAGTACTTC
cdr3_aa: CASSPGVRTQYF

clone_size: few
v_call: TRBV20-1
cdr3_length: 13
d_call: TRBD2
j_call: TRBJ2-5
cdr3_nt: TGCAGTGCTAGCCCTAGCGGGAAAGAGACCCAGTACTTC
cdr3_aa: CSASPSGKETQYF

clone_size: few
v_call: TRBV14
cdr3_length: 14
d_call: TRBD2
j_call: TRBJ2-7
cdr3_nt: TGTGCCAGCAGCCTTAGCGGGAGGCTTAGCGAGCAGTACTTC
cdr3_aa: CASSLSGRLSEQYF

clone_size: -
v_call: TRBV5-1
cdr3_length: 14
d_call: -
j_call: TRBJ2-5
cdr3_nt: TGCGCCAGCAGCTTTAGGGTAGACCAAGAGACCCAGTACTTC
cdr3_aa: CASSFRVDQETQYF

clone_size: few
v_call: TRBV24-1
cdr3_length: 16
d_call: -
j_call: TRBJ2-1
cdr3_nt: TGTGCCACCAGTGACCCGGCCCGGGACGGCAACAATGAGCAGTTCTTC
cdr3_aa: CATSDPARDGNNEQFF

clone_size: -
v_call: TRBV12-3/TRBV12-4
cdr3_length: 14
d_call: -
j_call: TRBJ2-1
cdr3_nt: TGTGCCAGCAGTTTTCGGCAGGCCTACAATGAGCAGTTCTTC
cdr3_aa: CASSFRQAYNEQFF

clone_size: -
v_call: TRBV5-1
cdr3_length: 14
d_call: -
j_call: TRBJ2-2
cdr3_nt: TGCGCCAGCAGTGGGGCTGGGAACACCGGGGAGCTGTTTTTT
cdr3_aa: CASSGAGNTGELFF

clone_size: few
v_call: TRBV7-3
cdr3_length: 13
d_call: -
j_call: TRBJ2-2
cdr3_nt: TGTGCCAGCAGCTTAAAAGTATCCGGGGAGCTGTTTTTT
cdr3_aa: CASSLKVSGELFF

clone_size: -
v_call: TRBV6-5
cdr3_length: 15
d_call: -
j_call: TRBJ1-6
cdr3_nt: TGTGCCAGCAGTTACGGGGCAGGGGTAAATTCACCCCTCCACTTT
cdr3_aa: CASSYGAGVNSPLHF

clone_size: -
v_call: TRBV7-2
cdr3_length: 16
d_call: TRBD2
j_call: TRBJ2-3
cdr3_nt: TGTGCCAGCAGGCGCCAACTAGCGGGATCCACAGATACGCAGTATTTT
cdr3_aa: CASRRQLAGSTDTQYF

clone_size: -
v_call: TRBV6-1
cdr3_length: 13
d_call: TRBD1
j_call: TRBJ2-4
cdr3_nt: TGTGCCAGCAGTATGACAGGGTCGGACATTCAGTACTTC
cdr3_aa: CASSMTGSDIQYF

clone_size: -
v_call: TRBV3-1
cdr3_length: 14
d_call: -
j_call: TRBJ1-4
cdr3_nt: TGTGCCAGCAGCCAAGATTTGGCAGTTGAAAAACTGTTTTTT
cdr3_aa: CASSQDLAVEKLFF

clone_size: -
v_call: TRBV29-1
cdr3_length: 13
d_call: -
j_call: TRBJ2-3
cdr3_nt: TGCAGCGTTGAAGATACGGACACAGATACGCAGTATTTT
cdr3_aa: CSVEDTDTDTQYF